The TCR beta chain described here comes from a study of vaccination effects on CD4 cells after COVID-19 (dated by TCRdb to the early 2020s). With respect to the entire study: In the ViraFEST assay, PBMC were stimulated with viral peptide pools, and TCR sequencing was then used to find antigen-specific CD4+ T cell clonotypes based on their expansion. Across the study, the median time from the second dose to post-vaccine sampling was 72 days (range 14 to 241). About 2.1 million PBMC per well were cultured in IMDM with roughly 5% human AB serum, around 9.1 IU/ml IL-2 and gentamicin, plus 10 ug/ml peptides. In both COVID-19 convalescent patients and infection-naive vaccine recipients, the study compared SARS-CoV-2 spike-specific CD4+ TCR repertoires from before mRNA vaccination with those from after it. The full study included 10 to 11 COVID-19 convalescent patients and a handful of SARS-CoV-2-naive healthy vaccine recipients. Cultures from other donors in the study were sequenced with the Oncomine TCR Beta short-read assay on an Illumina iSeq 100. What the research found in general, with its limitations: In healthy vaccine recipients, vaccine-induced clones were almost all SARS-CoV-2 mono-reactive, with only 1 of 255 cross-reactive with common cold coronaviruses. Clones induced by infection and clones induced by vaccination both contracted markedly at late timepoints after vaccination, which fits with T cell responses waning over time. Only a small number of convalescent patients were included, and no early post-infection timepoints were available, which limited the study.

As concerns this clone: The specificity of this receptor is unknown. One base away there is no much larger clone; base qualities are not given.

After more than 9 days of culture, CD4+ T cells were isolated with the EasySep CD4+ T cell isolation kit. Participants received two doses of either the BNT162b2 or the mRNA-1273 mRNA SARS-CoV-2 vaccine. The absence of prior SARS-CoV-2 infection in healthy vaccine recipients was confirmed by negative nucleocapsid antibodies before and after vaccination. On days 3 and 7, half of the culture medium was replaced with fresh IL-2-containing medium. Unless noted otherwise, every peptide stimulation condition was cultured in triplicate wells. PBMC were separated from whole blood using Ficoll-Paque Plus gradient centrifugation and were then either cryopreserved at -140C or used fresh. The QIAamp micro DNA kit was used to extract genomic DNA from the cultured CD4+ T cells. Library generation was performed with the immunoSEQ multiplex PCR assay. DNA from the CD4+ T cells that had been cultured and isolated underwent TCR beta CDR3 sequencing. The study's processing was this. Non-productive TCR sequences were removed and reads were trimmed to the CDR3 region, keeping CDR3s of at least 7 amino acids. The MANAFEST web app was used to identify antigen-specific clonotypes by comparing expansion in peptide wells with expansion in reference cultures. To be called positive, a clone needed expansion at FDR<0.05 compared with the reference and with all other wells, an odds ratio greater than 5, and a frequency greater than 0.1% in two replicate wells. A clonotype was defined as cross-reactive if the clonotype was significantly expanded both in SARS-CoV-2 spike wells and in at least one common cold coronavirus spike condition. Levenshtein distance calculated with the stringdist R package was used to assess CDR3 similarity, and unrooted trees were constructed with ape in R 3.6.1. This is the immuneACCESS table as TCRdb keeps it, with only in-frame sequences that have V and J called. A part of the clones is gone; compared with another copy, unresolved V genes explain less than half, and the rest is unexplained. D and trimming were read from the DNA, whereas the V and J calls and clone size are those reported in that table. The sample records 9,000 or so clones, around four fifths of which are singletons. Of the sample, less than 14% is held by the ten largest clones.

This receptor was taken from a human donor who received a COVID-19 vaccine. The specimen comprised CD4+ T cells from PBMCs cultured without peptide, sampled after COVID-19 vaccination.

Here is the DNA: TGTGCCAGCAGCGGCCCCAGGGGAGGGAACACCGGGGAGCTGTTTTTT. It is translated as CASSGPRGGNTGELFF. The rearranged chain carries TRBV5-4 and TRBJ2-2; the D call is tentative, TRBD1 or TRBD2, as each matches 6 bases. The CDR3 measures 16 amino acids from cysteine to phenylalanine. CDR3 DNA is the only sequence kept; it has 48 bases, read in frame from the first base. According to the germline V gene (reference sequence), CDR1 reads SGHNT and CDR2 reads YYREEE. The junction shows trimming of 4 bases on V and 1 base on J, plus 14 bases between the germline ends.